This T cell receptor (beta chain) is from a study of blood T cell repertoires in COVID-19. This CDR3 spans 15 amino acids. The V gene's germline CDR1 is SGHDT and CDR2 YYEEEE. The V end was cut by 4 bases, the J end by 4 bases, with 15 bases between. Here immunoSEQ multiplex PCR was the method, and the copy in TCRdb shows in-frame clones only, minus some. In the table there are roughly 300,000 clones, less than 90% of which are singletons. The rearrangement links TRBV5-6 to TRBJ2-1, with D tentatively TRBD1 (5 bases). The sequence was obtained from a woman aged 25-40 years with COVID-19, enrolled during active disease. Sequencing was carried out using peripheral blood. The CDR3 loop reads CASSHPGRAYNEQFF. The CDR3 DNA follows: TGTGCCAGCAGCCACCCAGGCAGGGCTTACAATGAGCAGTTCTTC. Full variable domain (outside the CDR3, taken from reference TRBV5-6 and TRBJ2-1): DAGVTQSPTHLIKTRGQQVTLRCSPKSGHDTVSWYQQALGQGPQFIFQYYEEEERQRGNFPDRFSGHQFPNYSSELNVNALLLGDSALYLCASSHPGRAYNEQFFGPGTRLTVL.